Shown below are 28 T cell receptor beta chains from a single sample sequenced in a study of OX40 agonist ivuxolimab in advanced cancers. Libraries were prepared by immunoSEQ multiplex PCR; TCRdb keeps only in-frame clonotypes and omits some of them. The data hold 35,000 to 50,000 clones, with 70% to 90% observed a single time. Here the sequenced sample was CD4+ or CD8+ T cells sorted from blood, taken in a trial of the OX40 agonist ivuxolimab. All receptors come from an adult with an advanced solid tumor such as melanoma, head and neck, liver or kidney cancer.

V usage is TRBV5-2 and J usage is TRBJ2-7; the tabulated D call, TRBD2, remains unverified against the DNA. TRBV5-2 is designated a pseudogene. The CDR3 consists of 14 residues. Here the CDR3 DNA reads TGTGCCAGCAGCTTAGCGGGAGGGCGGAGCGAGCAGTACTTC. Translating it yields CASSLAGGRSEQYF.

The chain carries TRBV5-1 and TRBJ2-7; D not resolved. In germline, CDR1 is SGHRS, CDR2 YFSETQ. V was clipped by 4 bases and J by 6 bases, with 11 bases between them. The CDR3 consists of 12 residues. The DNA for the CDR3 is TGCGCCAGCAGCGCAGCATCGAGCGAGCAGTACTTC. The encoded protein is CASSAASSEQYF.

V gene TRBV7-6 combines with J gene TRBJ1-4, with 9 bases identical to TRBD1. The J segment lost 5 bases and the V segment lost 1 base, leaving 5 bases of the junction unmatched. This CDR3 region has 16 residues. CDR1 and CDR2 (germline): SGHVS, FNYEAQ. CDR3 nucleotides: TGTGCCAGCAGCTTAGGTATCGGACAGGGGAATGAAAAACTGTTTTTT. This sequence encodes CASSLGIGQGNEKLFF. Together with reference TRBV7-6 and TRBJ1-4, the CDR3 gives the full variable domain: GAGVSQSPRYKVTKRGQDVALRCDPISGHVSLYWYRQALGQGPEFLTYFNYEAQQDKSGLPNDRFSAERPEGSISTLTIQRTEQRDSAMYRCASSLGIGQGNEKLFFGSGTQLSVL.

This clone has just one count. The chain links TRBV29-1 to TRBJ2-3, with D possibly matching TRBD2 (6 bases). The CDR3 extends over 15 amino acids. The germline gives CDR1 SQVTM, CDR2 ANQGSEA. The V end lost 5 bases, the J end lost 2 bases, and 17 bases lay between the germline ends. The CDR3 protein is CSVSGPGGVTDTQYF. For the CDR3, the DNA is TGCAGCGTTAGCGGTCCCGGAGGGGTCACAGATACGCAGTATTTT.

This chain connects TRBV19 to TRBJ2-7; a possible D gene is TRBD1 (5 bases). Germline lookup yields CDR1 LNHDA and CDR2 SQIVND (reference sequence). The CDR3 consists of 14 residues. V gave up 4 bases and J gave up 2 bases, with 12 bases separating them. The CDR3 DNA reads TGTGCCAGTAGTACGCAGGGTCCAACCTACGAGCAGTACTTC. Its protein is CASSTQGPTYEQYF.

This chain connects TRBV11-2 to TRBJ2-1, with 10 positions matching TRBD1. CDR3 size: 17 residues. V lost 0 bases, J lost 2 bases, and 4 bases stayed unmatched. The germline CDR1 and CDR2 sequences are SGHAT and FQNNGV. The CDR3 nucleotides read TGTGCCAGCAGCTTAGATCGGACAGGGGGGCCCTACAATGAGCAGTTCTTC. Encoded protein: CASSLDRTGGPYNEQFF.

There are a few counts of this clone. The rearrangement joins TRBV4-1 to TRBJ2-3; D call uncertain. CDR1 MGHRA and CDR2 YSYEKL come from the germline V gene. The CDR3 runs to 12 residues. The V gene lost 3 bases and the J gene lost 6 bases, with 7 bases spanning the gap. CDR3 protein: CASSHLIDTQYF. Written as DNA, the CDR3 is TGCGCCAGCAGCCACCTAATTGATACGCAGTATTTT.

The V call is TRBV9, the J call TRBJ2-7, with D hard to call. The CDR3 length is 14 residues. V shed 0 bases and J shed 2 bases, with 9 bases lying between them. CDR1 and CDR2 from the germline V gene are SGDLS and YYNGEE. CDR3 amino acids: CASSVGVTTYEQYF. The CDR3 DNA reads TGTGCCAGCAGCGTAGGGGTTACCACCTACGAGCAGTACTTC.

This chain uses TRBV7-2 with TRBJ1-5; D is possibly TRBD1 (5 bases). V was clipped by 6 bases and J by 6 bases, with 12 bases between them. From germline, CDR1 is SGHTA and CDR2 FQGNSA. The CDR3 is 13 residues long. The CDR3 here is CASSFQGAQPQHF. In DNA, the CDR3 is TGTGCCAGCAGTTTTCAGGGAGCTCAGCCCCAGCATTTT.

The gene calls are TRBV7-9 and TRBJ2-5; 12 bases are a match to TRBD2. V lost 2 bases to trimming and J lost 0 bases; unmatched junction nucleotides: 10. In germline, CDR1 is SEHNR, CDR2 FQNEAQ (reference sequence). There are 19 residues in the CDR3. CDR3 residues: CASSLSTLAGGSYQETQYF. CDR3 sequence (DNA): TGTGCCAGCAGCTTATCCACTCTAGCGGGGGGGTCGTACCAAGAGACCCAGTACTTC.

The genes are TRBV6-1 and TRBJ2-7, with TRBD2 matching 9 bases. Germline trimming cut 2 bases from V and 2 bases from J; bases unmatched to any gene: 4. The CDR3 covers 15 residues. The germline V gene encodes CDR1 MNHNS and CDR2 SASEGT. CDR3: CASSESSGVTYEQYF. CDR3 bases: TGTGCCAGCAGTGAATCTAGCGGGGTTACCTACGAGCAGTACTTC.

In regard to this clone: In the same sample, other DNA sequences code for this CDR3. The chain employs TRBV9 and TRBJ2-2; TRBD2 is a possible D gene (6 bases). This CDR3 contains 15 residues. V was clipped by 0 bases and J by 2 bases, with 8 bases between them. Germline assignment: CDR1 SGDLS and CDR2 YYNGEE. CDR3 sequence (DNA): TGTGCCAGCAGCGTAGGCGGGGCCAACACCGGGGAGCTGTTTTTT. Its protein is CASSVGGANTGELFF.

This clone was recorded a few times. The rearrangement uses TRBV2 and TRBJ1-5, with TRBD1 matching 10 bases. V dropped 6 bases and J dropped 6; count of bases not matched to a gene: 5. The length of the CDR3 is 14 residues. Germline CDR1 SNHLY, CDR2 FYNNEI. The CDR3 sequence is CASRRDRGRQPQHF. The DNA of the CDR3 is TGTGCCAGCAGACGGGACAGGGGACGTCAGCCCCAGCATTTT.

The rearrangement links TRBV10-1 to TRBJ2-1, with TRBD1 identical over 9 bases. There are 15 residues in the CDR3. Trimming at V came to 8 bases and at J to 7 bases, leaving 12 bases not matched to a gene. Germline V CDR1 and CDR2: WNHNN, SYGVQD (reference sequence). This CDR3 is CASSAETGGNNEQFF. CDR3 DNA: TGCGCCAGCTCAGCAGAGACAGGGGGTAATAATGAGCAGTTCTTC.

J is TRBJ1-5 and V is TRBV19, with TRBD1 matching over 11 bases. CDR1 is LNHDA, CDR2 SQIVND, per germline (reference sequence). This CDR3 region has 16 residues. Trimming cost V 6 bases and J 4 bases; bases outside gene matches: 8. The CDR3 region is CASSRPRDRGNQPQHF. In DNA, the CDR3 is TGTGCCAGTAGCCGACCCCGGGACAGGGGGAATCAGCCCCAGCATTTT.

The J gene is TRBJ1-1, the V gene TRBV6-6; D is undetermined. Trimming pared 0 bases from V and 1 base from J, leaving 3 bases between. The CDR3 consists of 13 residues. CDR1 and CDR2 from the germline V gene are MNHNY and SVGAGI (reference sequence). CDR3 bases: TGTGCCAGCAGTTACTCGGAGAACACTGAAGCTTTCTTT. This gives the protein CASSYSENTEAFF.

The V gene is TRBV6-5, the J gene TRBJ2-7; 11 bases align to TRBD2. Looked up from germline, CDR1 is MNHEY and CDR2 is SVGAGI. Trimming removed 4 bases from V and 4 bases from J; junction bases left unmatched: 3. This CDR3 is 14 amino acids long. CDR3 in amino acids: CASSSRLAGYEQYF. As DNA, the CDR3 is TGTGCCAGCAGTTCCAGACTAGCGGGGTACGAGCAGTACTTC.

The rearrangement links TRBV6-1 to TRBJ2-1; TRBD2 matches at 12 bases. V was pared by 2 bases and J by 7 bases, with 6 bases of the junction left unmatched. The CDR3 is 16 amino acids. Per germline, CDR1 MNHNS and CDR2 SASEGT. CDR3 sequence reads: CASSERLAGDRNEQFF. As DNA, the CDR3 is TGTGCCAGCAGTGAACGACTAGCGGGAGATAGGAATGAGCAGTTCTTC.

The chain joins TRBV9 to TRBJ2-5; D is uncertain. The CDR3 runs 15 residues. Germline lookup yields CDR1 SGDLS and CDR2 YYNGEE. The ends were cut back, 4 bases at V and 0 bases at J, with 13 bases in the middle. The CDR3 coding sequence is TGTGCCAGCAGCCCTAGGAGTGGGGACCAAGAGACCCAGTACTTC. The encoded protein is CASSPRSGDQETQYF.

The genes are TRBV6-4 and TRBJ2-3, with TRBD2 identical over 7 bases. This CDR3 is built from 15 residues. Germline V gene lookup returns CDR1 MRHNA and CDR2 SNTAGT. The J segment lost 6 bases and the V segment lost 5 bases, leaving 11 bases of the junction unmatched. The CDR3 protein is CASSLSGGTYDTQYF. The CDR3 region has the DNA TGTGCCAGCAGTCTTTCGGGGGGAACATACGATACGCAGTATTTT.

The V and J genes are TRBV7-9 and TRBJ2-2; 11 positions agree with TRBD1. The CDR3 is made up of 16 amino acids. V lost 1 base to trimming and J lost 9 bases; unmatched junction nucleotides: 7. CDR1 and CDR2 from the germline V gene are SEHNR and FQNEAQ (reference sequence). In nucleotides, the CDR3 is TGTGCCAGCAGCTTAGGGACAGGGGGCCGTCCCAGGGAGCTGTTTTTT. This gives the protein CASSLGTGGRPRELFF.

The genes are TRBV5-5 and TRBJ2-7, with D possibly TRBD2 on 7 matching bases. V was shortened by 7 bases and J by 3 bases, with 20 bases between the two germline ends. There are 15 residues in the CDR3. Germline CDR1 and CDR2: SGHKS and YYEKEE (reference sequence). The CDR3 DNA follows: TGTGCCAGCGCCAGGGGAGGGATACAAGTCTACGAGCAGTACTTC. The encoded protein is CASARGGIQVYEQYF.

V usage is TRBV5-4 and J usage is TRBJ1-4; 10 positions match TRBD1. Trimming took 4 bases from V and 7 from J; bases not matched to a gene: 7. Germline lookup yields CDR1 SGHNT and CDR2 YYREEE (reference sequence). This CDR3 contains 15 residues. The CDR3 loop reads CASSLSGQGTEKLFF. The DNA for the CDR3 is TGTGCCAGCAGCCTGTCGGGACAGGGGACTGAAAAACTGTTTTTT.

The chain recombines TRBV18 with TRBJ2-5, with D perhaps matching TRBD1 (6 bases). This CDR3 region has 13 residues. Trimming took 1 base from V and 4 from J, leaving 7 bases between them. Germline V CDR1 and CDR2: KGHSH, LQKENI. CDR3 amino acids: CASSPRDTETQYF. The CDR3 DNA reads TGTGCCAGCTCACCACGGGACACAGAGACCCAGTACTTC.

The chain joins TRBV30 to TRBJ2-5; 8 bases are shared with TRBD1. CDR1 and CDR2 (germline): GTSNPN, SVGIG (reference sequence). This CDR3 has 12 amino acids. V was pared by 2 bases and J by 5 bases, with 1 base of the junction left unmatched. The CDR3 coding sequence is TGTGCCTGGAGTCAGGGGGCGGAGACCCAGTACTTC. This encodes CAWSQGAETQYF.

This chain uses TRBV7-6 with TRBJ2-3, with TRBD1 matching over 8 bases. This CDR3 has 15 residues. CDR1 and CDR2 (germline): SGHVS, FNYEAQ. The V segment lost 5 bases and the J segment 0 bases; nucleotides outside the gene matches: 4. This CDR3 is CASSRTGRSTDTQYF. The CDR3 coding sequence is TGTGCCAGCAGCCGGACAGGGCGTAGCACAGATACGCAGTATTTT.

The table lists this clone with a few counts. The chain employs TRBV28 and TRBJ1-5, with D hard to call. Trimming took off 10 bases at V and 1 base at J, with 17 bases between the two ends. This CDR3 contains 15 residues. The germline CDR1 and CDR2 sequences are MDHEN and SYDVKM. The CDR3: CAIHNMGRSNQPQHF. The CDR3 DNA sequence: TGTGCCATCCACAACATGGGCAGGAGCAATCAGCCCCAGCATTTT.

This clone was detected only a few times. The chain couples TRBV18 to TRBJ1-2; 7 bases line up with TRBD1. Germline-derived CDR1 and CDR2 are KGHSH and LQKENI. The CDR3 extends over 15 amino acids. V dropped 2 bases and J dropped 6; count of bases not matched to a gene: 9. This chain's CDR3 is CASSPDRGGSDGYTF. The CDR3 nucleotides are TGTGCCAGCTCACCAGACCGAGGGGGCAGTGATGGCTACACCTTC.